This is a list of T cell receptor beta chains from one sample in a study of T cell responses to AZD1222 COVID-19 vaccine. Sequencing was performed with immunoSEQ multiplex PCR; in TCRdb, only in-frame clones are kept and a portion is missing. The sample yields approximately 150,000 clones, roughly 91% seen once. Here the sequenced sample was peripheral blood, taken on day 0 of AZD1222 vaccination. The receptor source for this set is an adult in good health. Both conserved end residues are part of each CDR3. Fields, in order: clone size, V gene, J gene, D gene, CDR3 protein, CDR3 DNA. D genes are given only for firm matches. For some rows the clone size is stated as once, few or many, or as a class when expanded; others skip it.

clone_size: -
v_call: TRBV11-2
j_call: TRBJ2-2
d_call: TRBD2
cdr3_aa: CASSFRSGGPGGELFF
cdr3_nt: TGTGCCAGCAGCTTTAGGTCGGGAGGGCCCGGCGGGGAGCTGTTTTTT

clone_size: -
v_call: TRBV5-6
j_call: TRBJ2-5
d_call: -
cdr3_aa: CASSLEAVGETQYF
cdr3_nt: TGTGCCAGCAGCTTGGAGGCTGTAGGAGAGACCCAGTACTTC

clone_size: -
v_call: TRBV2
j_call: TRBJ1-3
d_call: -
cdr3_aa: CATTTEISGNTIYF
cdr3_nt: TGTGCCACGACCACCGAGATCTCTGGAAACACCATATATTTT

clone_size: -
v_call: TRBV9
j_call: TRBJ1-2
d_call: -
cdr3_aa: CASSPYNREGYTF
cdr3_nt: TGTGCCAGCAGCCCCTACAACAGGGAAGGCTACACCTTC

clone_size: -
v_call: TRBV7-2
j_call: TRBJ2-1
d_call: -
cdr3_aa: CASSLPRGERSYNEQFF
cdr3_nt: TGTGCCAGCAGCCTACCCCGCGGAGAGCGCTCCTACAATGAGCAGTTCTTC

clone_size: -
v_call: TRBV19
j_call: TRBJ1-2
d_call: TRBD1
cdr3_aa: CASTNRGLGYTF
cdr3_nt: TGTGCCAGTACAAACAGGGGGCTGGGCTACACCTTC

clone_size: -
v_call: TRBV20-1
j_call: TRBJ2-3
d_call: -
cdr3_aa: CSASYGASTDTQYF
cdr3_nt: TGCAGTGCTAGTTACGGGGCTAGCACAGATACGCAGTATTTT

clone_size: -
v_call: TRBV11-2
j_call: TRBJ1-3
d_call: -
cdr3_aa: CASSLVSAGDGNTIYF
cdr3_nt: TGTGCCAGCAGCTTAGTATCAGCAGGGGATGGAAACACCATATATTTT

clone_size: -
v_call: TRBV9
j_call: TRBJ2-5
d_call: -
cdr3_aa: CASSVDGRSQETQYF
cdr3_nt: TGTGCCAGCAGCGTAGATGGCAGATCCCAAGAGACCCAGTACTTC

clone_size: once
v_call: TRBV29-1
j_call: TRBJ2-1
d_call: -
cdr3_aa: CSGLKTTNEQFF
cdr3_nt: TGCAGCGGCCTGAAGACCACTAATGAGCAGTTCTTC

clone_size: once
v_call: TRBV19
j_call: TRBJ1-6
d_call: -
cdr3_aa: CASSSGRINSPLHF
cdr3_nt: TGTGCCAGTAGTTCGGGACGGATTAATTCACCCCTCCACTTT

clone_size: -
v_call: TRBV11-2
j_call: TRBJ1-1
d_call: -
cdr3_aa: CATLENTEAFF
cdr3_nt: TGTGCCACATTGGAGAACACTGAAGCTTTCTTT

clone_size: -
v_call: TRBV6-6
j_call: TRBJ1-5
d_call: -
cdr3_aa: CATRGQNSNQPQHF
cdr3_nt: TGTGCCACCCGGGGGCAGAATAGCAATCAGCCCCAGCATTTT

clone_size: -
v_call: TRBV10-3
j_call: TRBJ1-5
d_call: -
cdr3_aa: CAISVDSQPQHF
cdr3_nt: TGTGCCATCAGTGTAGATTCACAGCCCCAGCATTTT

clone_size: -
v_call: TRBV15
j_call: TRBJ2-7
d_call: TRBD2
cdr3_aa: CATSRTIAGVYEQYF
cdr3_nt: TGTGCCACCAGCAGAACCATAGCGGGAGTATACGAGCAGTACTTC

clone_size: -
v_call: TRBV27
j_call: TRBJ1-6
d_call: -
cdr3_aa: CASSLSQGSSPLHF
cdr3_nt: TGTGCCAGCAGTTTATCGCAGGGAAGCTCACCCCTCCACTTT

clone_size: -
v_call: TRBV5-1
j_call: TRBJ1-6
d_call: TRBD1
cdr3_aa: CASRPQGNGNSPLHF
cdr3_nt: TGCGCCAGCAGACCACAGGGGAATGGTAATTCACCCCTCCACTTT

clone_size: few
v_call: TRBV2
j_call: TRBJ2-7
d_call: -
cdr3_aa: CASSRPFTYEQYF
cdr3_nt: TGTGCCAGCAGTCGGCCCTTCACCTACGAGCAGTACTTC

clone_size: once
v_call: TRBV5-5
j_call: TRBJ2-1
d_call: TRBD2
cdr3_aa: CASSGTSGSKGNEQFF
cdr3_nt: TGTGCCAGCAGCGGGACTAGCGGGAGTAAAGGCAATGAGCAGTTCTTC

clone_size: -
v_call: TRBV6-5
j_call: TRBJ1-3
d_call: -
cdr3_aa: CASSSDHSGNTIYF
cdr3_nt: TGTGCCAGCAGTTCGGACCACTCTGGAAACACCATATATTTT

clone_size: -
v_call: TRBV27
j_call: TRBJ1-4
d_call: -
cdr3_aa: CASSSRPREKLFF
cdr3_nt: TGTGCCAGCAGTTCCCGCCCCAGGGAAAAACTGTTTTTT

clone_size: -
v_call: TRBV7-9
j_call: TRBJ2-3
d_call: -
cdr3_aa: CASSLSTELNTQYF
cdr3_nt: TGTGCCAGCAGCTTATCCACAGAGTTAAATACGCAGTATTTT

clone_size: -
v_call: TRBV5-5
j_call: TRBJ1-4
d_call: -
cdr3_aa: CASSLTSVVNEKLFF
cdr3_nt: TGTGCCAGCAGCTTGACGTCGGTCGTGAATGAAAAACTGTTTTTT

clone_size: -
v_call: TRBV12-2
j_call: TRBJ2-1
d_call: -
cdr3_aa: CASRLAFGLAGKTDEQFF
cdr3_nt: TGTGCAAGTCGCTTAGCGTTCGGACTAGCGGGAAAGACGGATGAGCAGTTCTTC

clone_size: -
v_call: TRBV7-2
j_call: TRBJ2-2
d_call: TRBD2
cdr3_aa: CASSLLAGGNTGELFF
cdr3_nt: TGTGCCAGCAGCCTGCTAGCGGGAGGGAACACCGGGGAGCTGTTTTTT

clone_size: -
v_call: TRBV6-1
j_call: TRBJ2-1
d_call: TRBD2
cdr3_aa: CASSEAISGGQFF
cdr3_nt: TGTGCCAGCAGTGAAGCGATTAGCGGGGGGCAGTTCTTC

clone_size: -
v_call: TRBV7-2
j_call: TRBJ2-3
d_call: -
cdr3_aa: CASSLGGILADTQYF
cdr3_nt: TGTGCCAGCAGCTTAGGTGGAATTTTGGCAGATACGCAGTATTTT

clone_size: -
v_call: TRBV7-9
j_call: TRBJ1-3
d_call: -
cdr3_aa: CASSLGIPSGNTIYF
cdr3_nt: TGTGCCAGCAGCTTAGGGATTCCCTCTGGAAACACCATATATTTT

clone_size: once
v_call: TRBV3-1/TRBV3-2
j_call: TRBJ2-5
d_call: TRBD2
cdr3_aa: CASSQEVLAQETQYF
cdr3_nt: TGTGCCAGCAGCCAAGAGGTACTAGCGCAAGAGACCCAGTACTTC